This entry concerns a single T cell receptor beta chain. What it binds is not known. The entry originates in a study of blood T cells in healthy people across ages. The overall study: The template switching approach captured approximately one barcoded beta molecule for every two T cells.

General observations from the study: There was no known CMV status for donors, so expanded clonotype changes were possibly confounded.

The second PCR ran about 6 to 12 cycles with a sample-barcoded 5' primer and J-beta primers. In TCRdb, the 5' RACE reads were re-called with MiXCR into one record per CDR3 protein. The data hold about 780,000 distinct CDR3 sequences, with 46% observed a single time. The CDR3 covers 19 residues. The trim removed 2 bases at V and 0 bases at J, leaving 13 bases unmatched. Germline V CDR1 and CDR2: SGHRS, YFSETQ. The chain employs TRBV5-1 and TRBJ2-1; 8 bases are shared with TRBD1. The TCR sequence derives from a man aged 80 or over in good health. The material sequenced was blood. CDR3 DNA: TGCGCCAGCAGCTTACTGGACAGGGATTCATACAGCTCCTACAATGAGCAGTTCTTC. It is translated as CASSLLDRDSYSSYNEQFF.